This paragraph reports one TCR beta chain. Its antigen is unknown. This entry is derived from a study of T-cell reconstitution after alpha-beta-depleted transplantation in children. Study-wide points: Reportedly, only several hundred clones from non-depleted graft cells drove alpha-beta T-cell counts at about two months. Diversity and T-cell counts at one year after transplant derived mostly from new T cells.

This sample's TCRbeta library carried unique molecular identifier barcodes. TCRdb processed the PCR reads anew with MiXCR; each CDR3 protein has one entry. The table records about a million distinct CDR3 sequences, about 31% of them present only once. The CDR3 has 13 residues. V dropped 1 base and J dropped 9 bases, with 10 bases sitting between them. Per the germline V gene, CDR1 is LGHNA and CDR2 is YSLEER. Specimen: PBMCs, mostly from graft donor cells, collected 360 days after TCRalphabeta/CD19-depleted stem cell transplant. This chain links TRBV4-3 with TRBJ2-1; unclear D gene. This clonotype was obtained from a boy younger than two who had a stem cell transplant for SCID, so the T cells may come from the graft donor. CDR3 region: CASSQGSVSEQFF. The CDR3 region has the DNA TGCGCCAGCAGCCAAGGTTCGGTGAGTGAGCAGTTCTTC.